This T cell receptor (beta chain) was recovered during a study of blood T cell repertoires in COVID-19. In this sample, this clone turned up once. The ends were cut back, 1 base at V and 3 bases at J, with 15 bases in the middle. The CDR3 has 16 residues. The germline CDR1 and CDR2 sequences are MGHRA and YSYEKL. Here immunoSEQ multiplex PCR was the method, and the copy in TCRdb shows in-frame clones only, minus some. This sample has fewer than 200,000 clones; about 87% occur once, and the top ten carry around 12%. This TCR derives from a woman aged 70-85 years with COVID-19, enrolled during active disease. Sequences were obtained from peripheral blood. The chain links TRBV4-1 to TRBJ1-1; no definite D call. CDR3 amino acids: CASSQGYPHGYTEAFF. The DNA for the CDR3 is TGCGCCAGCAGCCAAGGATATCCCCACGGGTACACTGAAGCTTTCTTT.